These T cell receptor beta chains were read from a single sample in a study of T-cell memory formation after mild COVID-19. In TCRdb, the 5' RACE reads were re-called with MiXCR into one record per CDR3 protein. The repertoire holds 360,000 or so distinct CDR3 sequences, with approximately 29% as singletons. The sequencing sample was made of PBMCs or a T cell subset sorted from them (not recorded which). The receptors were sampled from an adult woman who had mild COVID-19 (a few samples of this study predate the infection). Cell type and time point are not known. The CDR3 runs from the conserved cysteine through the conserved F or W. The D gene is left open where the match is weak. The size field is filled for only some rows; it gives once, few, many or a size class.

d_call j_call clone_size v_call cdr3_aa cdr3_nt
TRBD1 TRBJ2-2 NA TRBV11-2 CASSTGTGGWTGELFF TGTGCCAGCAGCACCGGGACAGGGGGCTGGACCGGGGAGCTGTTTTTT
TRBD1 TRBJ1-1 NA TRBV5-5 CASSLVSPYRGREDTEAFF TGTGCCAGCAGCTTGGTCTCACCCTACAGGGGGCGGGAGGACACTGAAGCTTTCTTT
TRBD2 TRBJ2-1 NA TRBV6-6 CASSPITSGRTNEQFF TGTGCCAGCAGCCCCATTACTAGCGGGAGAACAAATGAGCAGTTCTTC
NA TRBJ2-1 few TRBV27 CATGQLNEQFF TGTGCCACCGGGCAGTTAAATGAGCAGTTCTTC
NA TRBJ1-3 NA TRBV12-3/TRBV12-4 CASSLQRQFGNTIYF TGTGCCAGCAGTCTACAAAGACAGTTTGGAAACACCATATATTTT
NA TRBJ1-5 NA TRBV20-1 CSAMQINSNQPQHF TGCAGTGCTATGCAGATTAATAGCAATCAGCCCCAGCATTTT
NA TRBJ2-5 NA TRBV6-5 CASSYSARDQETQYF TGTGCCAGCAGTTACTCGGCCAGGGACCAAGAGACCCAGTACTTC
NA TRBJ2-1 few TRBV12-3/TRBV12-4 CASSLAPLVGEQFF TGTGCCAGCAGTTTAGCGCCACTAGTCGGTGAGCAGTTCTTC
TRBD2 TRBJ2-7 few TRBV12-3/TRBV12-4 CASSLNLAGGLYEQYF TGTGCCAGCAGCCTTAACCTAGCGGGGGGACTCTACGAGCAGTACTTC
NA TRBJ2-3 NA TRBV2 CASTTGTSTDTQYF TGTGCCAGCACCACCGGGACTAGCACAGATACGCAGTATTTT
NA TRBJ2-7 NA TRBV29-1 CSVGLGPYEQYF TGCAGCGTTGGGTTAGGCCCCTACGAGCAGTACTTC
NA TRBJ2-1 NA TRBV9 CASSVVAVGSYNEQFF TGTGCCAGCAGCGTCGTAGCGGTGGGCTCCTACAATGAGCAGTTCTTC
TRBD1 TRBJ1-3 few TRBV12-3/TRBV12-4 CASSPRDSSGNTIYF TGTGCCAGCAGTCCCCGGGACAGCTCTGGAAACACCATATATTTT
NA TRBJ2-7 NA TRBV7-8 CASSLRDIYEQYF TGTGCCAGCAGCTTACGGGACATCTACGAGCAGTACTTC
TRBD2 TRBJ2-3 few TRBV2 CASSQLASVVDTQYF TGTGCCAGCAGTCAACTAGCGTCCGTGGTAGATACGCAGTATTTT
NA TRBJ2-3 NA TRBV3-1 CASSGVTQYF TGTGCCAGCTCGGGAGTTACGCAGTATTTT
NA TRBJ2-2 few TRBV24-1 CATSDPGRGNTGELFF TGTGCCACCAGTGACCCCGGGCGGGGGAACACCGGGGAGCTGTTTTTT
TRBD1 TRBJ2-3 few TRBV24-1 CATSDRGRTDTQYF TGTGCCACCAGTGACAGGGGGCGTACGGATACGCAGTATTTT
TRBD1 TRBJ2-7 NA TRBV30 CAWSATGTGDEQYF TGTGCCTGGAGTGCCACCGGGACAGGGGACGAGCAGTACTTC
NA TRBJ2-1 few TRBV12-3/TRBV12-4 CASSEPGPYSYNEQFF TGTGCCAGCAGTGAACCGGGACCTTACTCCTACAATGAGCAGTTCTTC
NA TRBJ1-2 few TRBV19 CASSILAGGYGYTF TGTGCCAGTAGTATTTTAGCCGGGGGCTATGGCTACACCTTC
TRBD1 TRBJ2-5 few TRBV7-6 CASSLYPQGAETQYF TGTGCCAGCAGCTTGTACCCCCAGGGGGCAGAGACCCAGTACTTC
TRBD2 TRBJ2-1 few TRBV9 CASSGISSGSYNEQFF TGTGCCAGCAGCGGAATATCTAGCGGGAGCTACAATGAGCAGTTCTTC
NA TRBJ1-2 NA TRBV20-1 CSASNTGIYGYTF TGCAGTGCTAGTAACACAGGGATCTATGGCTACACCTTC
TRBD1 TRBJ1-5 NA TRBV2 CASSAGTGGQPQHF TGTGCCAGCAGTGCCGGGACAGGGGGCCAGCCCCAGCATTTT
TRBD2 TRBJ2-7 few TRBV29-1 CSGGTSDRYEQYF TGCAGCGGGGGGACTAGCGACCGCTACGAGCAGTACTTC
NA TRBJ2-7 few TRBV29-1 CSVDYRGAGEQYF TGCAGCGTTGACTACCGGGGGGCGGGAGAGCAGTACTTC
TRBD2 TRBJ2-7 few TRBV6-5 CASSYGTSDYEQYF TGTGCCAGCAGTTACGGGACTAGCGACTACGAGCAGTACTTC
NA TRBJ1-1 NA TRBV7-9 CASSNYEWRGNRNTEAFF TGTGCCAGCAGCAACTACGAATGGAGGGGGAATCGGAACACTGAAGCTTTCTTT
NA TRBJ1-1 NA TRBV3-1 CASSQIRDTLGGTEAFF TGTGCCAGCAGCCAGATCCGGGACACCTTAGGGGGCACTGAAGCTTTCTTT
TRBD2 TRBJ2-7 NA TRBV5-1 CASSWLPGLADSYEQYF TGCGCCAGCAGCTGGCTCCCGGGACTAGCGGACTCCTACGAGCAGTACTTC
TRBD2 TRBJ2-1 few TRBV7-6 CASSLNSGGYNEQFF TGTGCCAGCAGCTTGAATAGCGGGGGATACAATGAGCAGTTCTTC
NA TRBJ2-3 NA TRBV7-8 CASSLLGGSTDTQYF TGTGCCAGCAGCTTACTAGGTGGCAGCACAGATACGCAGTATTTT
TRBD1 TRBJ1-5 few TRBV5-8 CASSAPGQGTYSNQPQHF TGTGCCAGCAGCGCGCCGGGACAGGGGACGTATAGCAATCAGCCCCAGCATTTT
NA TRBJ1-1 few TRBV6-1 CASRWGGPMNTEAFF TGTGCCAGCAGATGGGGGGGCCCTATGAACACTGAAGCTTTCTTT
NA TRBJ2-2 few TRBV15 CATSRGIGGELFF TGTGCCACCAGCAGGGGTATAGGAGGGGAGCTGTTTTTT
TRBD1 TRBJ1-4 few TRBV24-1 CATSDGTAWEGEKLFF TGTGCCACCAGTGATGGGACAGCGTGGGAAGGAGAAAAACTGTTTTTT
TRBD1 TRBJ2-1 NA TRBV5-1 CASSLGGQGQYEVSYNEQFF TGCGCCAGCAGCTTGGGGGGACAGGGTCAGTACGAGGTCTCCTACAATGAGCAGTTCTTC
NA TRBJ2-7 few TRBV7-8 CASSDAQGFWEQYF TGTGCCAGCAGCGACGCACAGGGATTCTGGGAGCAGTACTTC
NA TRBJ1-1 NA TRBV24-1 CATSGSSTEAFF TGTGCCACCAGTGGCTCGAGCACTGAAGCTTTCTTT
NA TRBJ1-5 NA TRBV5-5 CASSYHPGQPQHF TGTGCCAGCAGCTATCACCCGGGGCAGCCCCAGCATTTT
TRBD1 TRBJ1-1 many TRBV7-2 CASSPQQGAFTEAFF TGTGCCAGCAGCCCCCAACAGGGGGCCTTTACTGAAGCTTTCTTT
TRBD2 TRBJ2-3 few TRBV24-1 CATSVGTSGSVKRTDTQYF TGTGCCACCAGTGTCGGGACTAGCGGGAGTGTCAAAAGGACAGATACGCAGTATTTT
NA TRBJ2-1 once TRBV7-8 CASSPRRGSYNAQFF TGTGCCAGCAGCCCCCGCAGGGGATCCTACAATGCGCAGTTCTTC
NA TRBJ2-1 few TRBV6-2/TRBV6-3 CASSSGSGISYNEQFF TGTGCCAGCAGTTCTGGTTCGGGGATCTCCTACAATGAGCAGTTCTTC
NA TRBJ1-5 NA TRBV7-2 CASSLMGDQPQHF TGTGCCAGCAGCTTAATGGGTGATCAGCCCCAGCATTTT
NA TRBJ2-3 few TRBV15 CATSSGERAQYF TGTGCCACCAGCAGTGGGGAGCGGGCGCAGTATTTT
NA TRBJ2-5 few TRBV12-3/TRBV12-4 CASSLALAQRGETQYF TGTGCCAGCAGTTTAGCGCTGGCCCAGCGCGGGGAGACCCAGTACTTC